Listed below are T cell receptor beta chains from one sample, sequenced in a study of CD8+CD57+ T cells in acquired aplastic anemia. TCRdb re-analysed the reads in MiXCR, keeping a single row per CDR3 protein. Here the sample spans some 160,000 distinct CDR3 sequences, 40% to 60% being singletons. The sequenced sample consisted of sorted CD4+, CD8+, or CD8+CD57+ T cells (not recorded which) from PBMCs. These receptors were obtained from a human donor with aplastic anemia. Each CDR3 is given with its conserved first and last residue. D genes are given only for firm matches. Clone sizes are given selectively: once, few, many, or a class where the clone is expanded.

clone size: -; J gene: TRBJ1-2; D gene: TRBD1; V gene: TRBV19; CDR3 DNA: TGTGCCAGTAGTGGGGGGACAGGGCACTATGGCTACACCTTC; CDR3 protein: CASSGGTGHYGYTF
clone size: many; J gene: TRBJ2-3; D gene: TRBD2; V gene: TRBV9; CDR3 DNA: TGTGCCAGCAGCGTTGGCGGGAGCTACTCAGATACGCAGTATTTT; CDR3 protein: CASSVGGSYSDTQYF
clone size: few; J gene: TRBJ1-6; D gene: -; V gene: TRBV5-1; CDR3 DNA: TGCGCCAGCAGCCGGGTGGGGGTGAGCAATTCACCCCTCCACTTT; CDR3 protein: CASSRVGVSNSPLHF
clone size: -; J gene: TRBJ2-7; D gene: -; V gene: TRBV7-8; CDR3 DNA: TGTGCCAGCAGCTTAGCGCGCCCAGTTCACGAGCAGTACTTC; CDR3 protein: CASSLARPVHEQYF
clone size: many; J gene: TRBJ2-7; D gene: -; V gene: TRBV12-3/TRBV12-4; CDR3 DNA: TGTGCCAGCAGTTCCGGGGAGCGGAGCTACGAGCAGTACTTC; CDR3 protein: CASSSGERSYEQYF
clone size: few; J gene: TRBJ2-1; D gene: -; V gene: TRBV24-1; CDR3 DNA: TGTGCCACCAGTGCCGCCTACAATGAGCAGTTCTTC; CDR3 protein: CATSAAYNEQFF
clone size: many; J gene: TRBJ2-7; D gene: TRBD1; V gene: TRBV4-1; CDR3 DNA: TGCGCCAGCAGCCAAGGTCCGGCAGGGGGCCATCTCGAGCAGTACTTC; CDR3 protein: CASSQGPAGGHLEQYF
clone size: -; J gene: TRBJ2-1; D gene: -; V gene: TRBV10-3; CDR3 DNA: TGTGCCATCAGTGATAAGCACATGAGCTCCTACAATGAGCAGTTCTTC; CDR3 protein: CAISDKHMSSYNEQFF
clone size: -; J gene: TRBJ2-3; D gene: -; V gene: TRBV9; CDR3 DNA: TGTGCCAGCAGCTCCTTCTCCGTGGTACCAGATACGCACTATTTT; CDR3 protein: CASSSFSVVPDTHYF
clone size: -; J gene: TRBJ2-7; D gene: -; V gene: TRBV19; CDR3 DNA: TGTGCCAGTAGTGTGGGACGGTATTACGAGCAGTACTTC; CDR3 protein: CASSVGRYYEQYF
clone size: -; J gene: TRBJ2-7; D gene: -; V gene: TRBV20-1; CDR3 DNA: TGCAGTGCTAGAGATGGGCAGGGGTACGACGAGCAGTACTTC; CDR3 protein: CSARDGQGYDEQYF
clone size: few; J gene: TRBJ1-2; D gene: -; V gene: TRBV29-1; CDR3 DNA: TGCAGCGTTAATCCCCGCCTCTATGGCTACACCTTC; CDR3 protein: CSVNPRLYGYTF
clone size: -; J gene: TRBJ2-5; D gene: -; V gene: TRBV5-1; CDR3 DNA: TGCGCCAGCAGCCCGAGGTGGGAGACCCAGTACTTC; CDR3 protein: CASSPRWETQYF
clone size: -; J gene: TRBJ1-1; D gene: -; V gene: TRBV14; CDR3 DNA: TGTGCCAGCAGCCGACGGACAGAAAACACTGAAGCTTTCTTT; CDR3 protein: CASSRRTENTEAFF
clone size: -; J gene: TRBJ2-6; D gene: -; V gene: TRBV28; CDR3 DNA: TGTGCCAGCAGTTTCCGATCTGGGGCCAACGTCCTGACTTTC; CDR3 protein: CASSFRSGANVLTF
clone size: many; J gene: TRBJ2-7; D gene: TRBD1; V gene: TRBV11-2; CDR3 DNA: TGTGCCAGCAGCCAAACGACAGGGACCCCCGAGCAGTACTTC; CDR3 protein: CASSQTTGTPEQYF
clone size: many; J gene: TRBJ2-7; D gene: -; V gene: TRBV6-1; CDR3 DNA: TGTGCCAGCAAGGCCCCCCCCTCCTACGAGCAGTACTTC; CDR3 protein: CASKAPPSYEQYF
clone size: many; J gene: TRBJ1-1; D gene: -; V gene: TRBV7-9; CDR3 DNA: TGTGCCAGCAGCTTCGGCACTGAAGCTTTCTTT; CDR3 protein: CASSFGTEAFF
clone size: many; J gene: TRBJ2-7; D gene: -; V gene: TRBV27; CDR3 DNA: TGTGCCAGCAGTCCGACCGTGGGGGGCGAGCAGTACTTC; CDR3 protein: CASSPTVGGEQYF
clone size: -; J gene: TRBJ2-7; D gene: -; V gene: TRBV19; CDR3 DNA: TGTGCCAGTAGTCCCCAGGGCTCTACTTACTACGAGCAGTACTTC; CDR3 protein: CASSPQGSTYYEQYF
clone size: many; J gene: TRBJ2-7; D gene: -; V gene: TRBV7-9; CDR3 DNA: TGTGCCAGCAGCACGGAGTCCTACGAGCAGTACTTC; CDR3 protein: CASSTESYEQYF
clone size: many; J gene: TRBJ2-6; D gene: -; V gene: TRBV24-1; CDR3 DNA: TGTGCCACCAGTGATTTAGGACAGTCCTCTGGGGCCAACGTCCTGACTTTC; CDR3 protein: CATSDLGQSSGANVLTF
clone size: -; J gene: TRBJ2-7; D gene: -; V gene: TRBV7-6; CDR3 DNA: TGTGCCAGCAGCTTAGGAGGGGGACTTTCCTACGAGCAGTACTTC; CDR3 protein: CASSLGGGLSYEQYF
clone size: -; J gene: TRBJ2-3; D gene: TRBD2; V gene: TRBV29-1; CDR3 DNA: TGCAGCGCCGTATCGACCCAGCGGGGGGAGAGCACAGATACGCAGTATTTT; CDR3 protein: CSAVSTQRGESTDTQYF
clone size: few; J gene: TRBJ1-1; D gene: -; V gene: TRBV6-2/TRBV6-3; CDR3 DNA: TGTGCCAGCTTTACTTTGGACGCGAACACTGAAGCTTTCTTT; CDR3 protein: CASFTLDANTEAFF
clone size: -; J gene: TRBJ2-7; D gene: -; V gene: TRBV19; CDR3 DNA: TGTGCCAGTAGTATTTCCCCCGGGGGCGAGCAGTACTTC; CDR3 protein: CASSISPGGEQYF